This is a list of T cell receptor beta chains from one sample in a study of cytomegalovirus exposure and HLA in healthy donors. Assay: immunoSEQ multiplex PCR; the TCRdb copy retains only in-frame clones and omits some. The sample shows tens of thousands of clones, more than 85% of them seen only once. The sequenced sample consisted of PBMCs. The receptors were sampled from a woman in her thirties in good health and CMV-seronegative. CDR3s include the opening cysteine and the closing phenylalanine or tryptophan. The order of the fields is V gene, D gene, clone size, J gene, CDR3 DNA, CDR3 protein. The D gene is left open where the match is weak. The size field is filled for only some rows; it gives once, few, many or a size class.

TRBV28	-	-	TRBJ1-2	TGTGCCAGCAGTTCCCGGGGGGCACACTCTAAGGGCTACACCTTC	CASSSRGAHSKGYTF
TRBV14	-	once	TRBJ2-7	TGTGCCAGCAGCCAAGAACCCGGACACGCTTACGAGCAGTACTTC	CASSQEPGHAYEQYF
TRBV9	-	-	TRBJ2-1	TGTGCCAGCAGCCGCGGCCCGGTGGACAATGAGCAGTTCTTC	CASSRGPVDNEQFF
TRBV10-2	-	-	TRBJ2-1	TGCGCCAGCAGCCCCGCGAAAGATGAGCAGTTCTTC	CASSPAKDEQFF
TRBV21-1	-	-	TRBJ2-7	TGTGCCAGCATCCAAGCGAGGCAGGGCCACATCCTGGGGCAGTACTTC	CASIQARQGHILGQYF
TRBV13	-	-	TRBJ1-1	TGTGCCAGCAGCCTTCGGCGAGGCACTGAAGCTTTCTTT	CASSLRRGTEAFF
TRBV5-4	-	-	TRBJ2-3	TGTGCCAGCAGTCAACGGGGATCAGATACGCAGTATTTT	CASSQRGSDTQYF
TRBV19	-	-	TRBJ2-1	TGTGCCAGTAGTATCGATTCTAGAACTGAGCAGTTCTTC	CASSIDSRTEQFF
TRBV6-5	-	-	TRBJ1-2	TGTGCCAGCAGTTACGTCCAGGGGTGGAGCTATGGCTACACCTTC	CASSYVQGWSYGYTF
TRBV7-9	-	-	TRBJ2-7	TGTGCCAGCAGCACCGTCCTATCGAGGTACGAGCAGTACTTC	CASSTVLSRYEQYF
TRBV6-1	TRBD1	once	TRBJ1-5	TGTGCCAGCAGTGGTGGGACAGGACTTATTCAGCCCCAGCATTTT	CASSGGTGLIQPQHF
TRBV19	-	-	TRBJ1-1	TGTGCCAGTAGCGAGGAGGACACTGAAGCTTTCTTT	CASSEEDTEAFF
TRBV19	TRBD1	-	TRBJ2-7	TGTGCCAGTAGTATAGAAGACAGGGGGATCCCCTACGAGCAGTACTTC	CASSIEDRGIPYEQYF
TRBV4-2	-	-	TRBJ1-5	TGTGCCAGCAGCCAAGATAGGGGAGGTCAGCCCCAGCATTTT	CASSQDRGGQPQHF
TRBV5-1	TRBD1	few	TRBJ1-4	TGCGCCAGCAGCCGGGGAGACAGGGGGCATGAAAAACTGTTTTTT	CASSRGDRGHEKLFF
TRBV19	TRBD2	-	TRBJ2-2	TGTGCCAGTAGTCCGAGCGGGGTCGGGGAGCTGTTTTTT	CASSPSGVGELFF
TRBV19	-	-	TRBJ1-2	TGTGCCAGTAACGCAGCCAGGGTTTGGTATGGCTACACCTTC	CASNAARVWYGYTF
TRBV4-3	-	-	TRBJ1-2	TGCGCCAGCAGCCAAGGAGTCCAGTGGAGAAAGGAACCCGACTATGGCTACACCTTC	CASSQGVQWRKEPDYGYTF
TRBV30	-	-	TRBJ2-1	TGTGCCTGGAGCCCAGATTACAATGAGCAGTTCTTC	CAWSPDYNEQFF
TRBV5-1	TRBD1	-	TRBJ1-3	TGCGCCAGCAGCAGGGACGGGACAGAAGGAAACACCATATATTTT	CASSRDGTEGNTIYF
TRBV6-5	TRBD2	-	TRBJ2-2	TGTGCCAGCAGTTACTCCGCTAGCGGTATCACCGGGGAGCTGTTTTTT	CASSYSASGITGELFF
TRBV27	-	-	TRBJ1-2	TGTGCCAGCAGTTTAGGGGGGGGGCGCGTCTATGGCTACACCTTC	CASSLGGGRVYGYTF
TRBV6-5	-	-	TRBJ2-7	TGTGCCAGCAGCCGCGACCAGGCCTACGAGCAGTACTTC	CASSRDQAYEQYF
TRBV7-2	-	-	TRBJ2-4	TGTGCCAGCAGCTTAGAGTTAGGAGATATCATAATAGCCAAAAACATTCAGTACTTC	CASSLELGDIIIAKNIQYF
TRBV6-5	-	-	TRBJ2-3	TGTGCCAGCAGTTACAGTCGTCAGAGCACAGATACGCAGTATTTT	CASSYSRQSTDTQYF
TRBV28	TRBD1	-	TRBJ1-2	TGTGCCAGCAGTTTACCGGGACAGGGATTCCGGGGCTACACCTTC	CASSLPGQGFRGYTF
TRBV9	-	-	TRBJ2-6	TGTGCCAGCAGCCCCCTCCTTTTGTTCTCTGGGGCCAACGTCCTGACTTTC	CASSPLLLFSGANVLTF
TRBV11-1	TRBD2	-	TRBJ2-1	TGTGCCAGCAGCCTTAGCGGGAGTCAGTACAATGAGCAGTTCTTC	CASSLSGSQYNEQFF
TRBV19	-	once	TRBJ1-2	TGTGCCAGTAGTATCCTATCAGGGGTCTATGGCTACACCTTC	CASSILSGVYGYTF
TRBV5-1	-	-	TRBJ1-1	TGCGCCAGCAAGCAGGGGAACACTGAAGCTTTCTTT	CASKQGNTEAFF
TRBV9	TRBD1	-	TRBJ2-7	TGTGCCAGCAGCCTCACCGGGACAGCAACCTACGAGCAGTACTTC	CASSLTGTATYEQYF
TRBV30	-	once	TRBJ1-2	TGTGCCTGGAGTGTACCCCCCGTCGGGGGGATCTATGGCTACACCTTC	CAWSVPPVGGIYGYTF
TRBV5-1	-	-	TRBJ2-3	TGCGCCAGCAGCTTCCGACTGGAGGGGAGCACAGATACGCAGTATTTT	CASSFRLEGSTDTQYF